A single sample gave rise to the 20 T cell receptor beta chains below, sequenced in a study of CD8 T cells in Susac syndrome. After extraction with the RNeasy kit, about 0.5 to 1 ug of the RNA was reverse transcribed using random hexamers. TCRdb ran MiXCR on the immunoSEQ multiplex PCR reads and lists one entry per CDR3 protein. This sample carries approximately 110,000 distinct CDR3 sequences, roughly 93% of them seen once, and the ten largest clones take roughly 0.32%. Material: CD8+ T cells from PBMCs. These receptors originate from a human donor with multiple sclerosis.

In nucleotides, the CDR3 is TGTGCTAGCTACATGGGCTCTGGGGCCAACGTCCTGACTTTC. It codes for CASYMGSGANVLTF. V usage is TRBV12-5 and J usage is TRBJ2-6; D is ambiguous. The CDR3 spans 14 residues. The V gene lost 9 bases and the J gene lost 0 bases, with 9 bases spanning the gap. Germline V gene sequence: CDR1 LGHNT, CDR2 FRNRAP.

The rearrangement joins TRBV2 to TRBJ1-2; 8 bases map to TRBD1. In germline, CDR1 is SNHLY, CDR2 FYNNEI. CDR3 size: 13 residues. With 7 bases clipped from V and 4 bases from J, the junction kept 5 bases outside the gene matches. The CDR3 DNA follows: TGTGCCAGCACCAGGACAGGGAGCTATGGCTACACCTTC. It is translated as CASTRTGSYGYTF.

This clonotype has just one count. The V and J genes are TRBV7-9 and TRBJ2-5; 9 bases are a match to TRBD1. With V trimmed by 6 bases and J by 5 bases, 7 bases remained unmatched. The CDR3 sequence is 14 residues long. The V gene's germline CDR1 is SEHNR and CDR2 FQNEAQ (reference sequence). The CDR3 spells CASRLQGARETQYF. The CDR3, as DNA: TGTGCCAGCAGACTACAGGGGGCGCGGGAGACCCAGTACTTC.

CDR3 in amino acids: CSARGDSGYEQYF. The CDR3 DNA reads TGCAGTGCTAGGGGGGACTCGGGCTACGAGCAGTACTTC. V is TRBV20-1 and J is TRBJ2-7; D is perhaps TRBD2 (6 bases). V was pared by 3 bases and J by 3 bases, with 12 bases between. Germline V gene sequence: CDR1 DFQATT, CDR2 SNEGSKA (reference sequence). The CDR3 runs to 13 residues.

This clonotype appeared a single time. V is TRBV30 and J is TRBJ1-2; 8 nucleotides line up with TRBD1. V was pared by 4 bases and J by 3 bases, with 7 bases of the junction left unmatched. This CDR3 is 14 amino acids long. Germline CDR1 GTSNPN, CDR2 SVGIG (reference sequence). This CDR3 is CAWNQGARDYGYTF. The CDR3 nucleotides are TGTGCCTGGAATCAGGGGGCCAGGGACTATGGCTACACCTTC.

There are a few counts of this clonotype. This chain links TRBV6-1 with TRBJ2-7; 8 bases line up with TRBD2. The CDR3 spans 14 residues. V gave up 7 bases and J gave up 2 bases; unmatched junction bases: 7. Germline loops: CDR1 MNHNS, CDR2 SASEGT. The CDR3 spells CASTLGRGAYEQYV. CDR3 in DNA: TGTGCCAGCACCTTGGGGCGGGGGGCCTACGAGCAGTACGTC.

This clonotype was picked up one time. The chain couples TRBV5-1 to TRBJ2-3; TRBD2 is a possible D gene (5 bases). Trimming stripped 0 bases from V and 0 bases from J, with 8 bases between. The germline gives CDR1 SGHRS, CDR2 YFSETQ. The CDR3 consists of 15 residues. CDR3 nucleotides: TGCGCCAGCAGCTTGGCGAGGGCCAGCACAGATACGCAGTATTTT. Translating gives CASSLARASTDTQYF.

The chain combines TRBV30 with TRBJ2-1; D is perhaps TRBD1 (5 bases). Trimming pared 4 bases from V and 0 bases from J, leaving 10 bases between. This CDR3 contains 14 residues. Germline CDR1 is GTSNPN and CDR2 is SVGIG (reference sequence). The DNA of the CDR3 is TGTGCCTGGAATAATCAGGGCTCCTACAATGAGCAGTTCTTC. It specifies CAWNNQGSYNEQFF. The full variable domain, its missing parts supplied by reference TRBV30 and TRBJ2-1, is SQTIHQWPATLVQPVGSPLSLECTVEGTSNPNLYWYRQAAGRGLQLLFYSVGIGQISSEVPQNLSASRPQDRQFILSSKKLLLSDSGFYLCAWNNQGSYNEQFFGPGTRLTVL.

The chain is built from TRBV13 and TRBJ2-7; 10 bases are a match to TRBD1. The ends lost 5 bases at V and 5 bases at J; junction bases unmatched: 3. This CDR3 contains 13 residues. Germline V gene data show CDR1 as PRHDT and CDR2 as FYEKMQ (reference sequence). CDR3 amino acids: CASSPGQGNEQYF. CDR3 in DNA: TGTGCCAGCAGCCCGGGACAGGGGAACGAGCAGTACTTC.

The CDR3 loop is CASSTYCSRQSRANVLTF. In nucleotides, the CDR3 is TGTGCCAGCAGTACATATTGCAGCAGACAAAGTCGGGCCAACGTCCTGACTTTC. V and J are TRBV12-3 or TRBV12-4 and TRBJ2-6; D call uncertain. Deletions cut 5 bases from V and 5 bases from J, with 22 bases between. The CDR3 loop spans 18 amino acids.

The rearrangement uses TRBV3-1 and TRBJ2-5, with D possibly matching TRBD1 (6 bases). CDR3 length equals 17 residues. With 2 bases removed from V and 5 bases from J, the gap between germline ends came to 21 bases. Germline-derived CDR1 and CDR2 are LGHDT and YNNKEL (reference sequence). The CDR3 sequence: CASSQRGGTGSLETQYF. Here the CDR3 DNA reads TGTGCCAGCAGCCAACGCGGTGGTACAGGGTCTTTGGAGACCCAGTACTTC.

This rearrangement joins TRBV7-8 to TRBJ2-7; D perhaps matches TRBD2 (5 bases). This CDR3 is 17 amino acids long. V was clipped by 0 bases and J by 5 bases, with 20 bases between them. The germline V gene has CDR1 SGHVS and CDR2 FQNEAQ. The CDR3 DNA follows: TGTGCCAGCAGCTTAGCACGGGAAGGACGAAAGCCCCACGAGCAGTACTTC. Translated, it gives CASSLAREGRKPHEQYF.

This sequence joins TRBV24-1 and TRBJ2-5, with D perhaps matching TRBD2 (5 bases). Trimming cost V 12 bases and J 5 bases, with 18 bases left between them. Germline V gene sequence: CDR1 KGHDR, CDR2 SFDVKD. The CDR3 loop spans 13 amino acids. The DNA for the CDR3 is TGTGCCGCACAGCGGACGAGGTTGGAGACCCAGTACTTC. Amino acids: CAAQRTRLETQYF.

The rearrangement joins TRBV9 to TRBJ1-1; D may be TRBD1 (5 bases). This CDR3 spans 16 amino acids. Trimming stripped 3 bases from V and 1 base from J, with 16 bases between. Germline lookup yields CDR1 SGDLS and CDR2 YYNGEE. The DNA of the CDR3 is TGTGCCAGCAGCGGACGGAGGGACTCCGCGAACACTGAAGCTTTCTTT. Amino acids: CASSGRRDSANTEAFF.

The chain employs TRBV5-4 and TRBJ2-3, with 8 bases lining up with TRBD1. CDR3 length: 16 residues. Germline CDR1 reads SGHNT; CDR2 reads YYREEE (reference sequence). The V and J ends lost 4 bases and 1 base, in that order; junction bases with no gene match: 8. The CDR3 DNA follows: TGTGCCAGCAGCCTAAACAGGGGGAGCGGCACAGATACGCAGTATTTT. Protein product: CASSLNRGSGTDTQYF.

The rearrangement uses TRBV19 and TRBJ1-2; maybe TRBD1 (6 bases). V was cut by 3 bases and J by 4 bases, with 12 bases left in between. The CDR3 loop spans 14 amino acids. CDR1 and CDR2 (germline): LNHDA, SQIVND (reference sequence). The CDR3 DNA reads as TGTGCCAGTAGTATGCCCGACAGGTTCTATGGCTACACCTTC. This gives the protein CASSMPDRFYGYTF.

The chain joins TRBV10-3 to TRBJ1-4, with 9 bases that match TRBD1. The CDR3 is 13 residues long. V lost 10 bases and J lost 4; bases outside the gene matches: 4. Germline CDR1 ENHRY, CDR2 SYGVKD. CDR3 residues: CATRTGDNEKLFF. For the CDR3, the DNA is TGTGCCACCCGGACAGGGGATAATGAAAAACTGTTTTTT.

V usage is TRBV5-1 and J usage is TRBJ2-7; TRBD1 matches 9 bases. V lost 6 bases to trimming and J lost 5 bases; unmatched junction nucleotides: 9. The CDR3 runs 14 residues. Germline V gene data show CDR1 as SGHRS and CDR2 as YFSETQ. CDR3 sequence: CASTPGTGRNEQYF. CDR3 nucleotide sequence: TGCGCCAGCACCCCAGGGACAGGGAGAAACGAGCAGTACTTC.

V gene TRBV12-3 or TRBV12-4 combines with J gene TRBJ2-5; D gene uncertain. Trimming shortened V by 3 bases and J by 3 bases, and 14 bases separated the two germline ends. The CDR3 is made up of 15 amino acids. The CDR3 sequence: CASSFRRSDEETQYF. CDR3 bases: TGTGCCAGCAGTTTCCGGCGGAGTGATGAAGAGACCCAGTACTTC.

The gene calls are TRBV9 and TRBJ1-2; D gene unclear. The germline V gene has CDR1 SGDLS and CDR2 YYNGEE. Between the trimmed V and J ends, which lost 4 bases and 3 bases, there was a span of 19 bases. The CDR3 has 16 amino acids. CDR3 coding DNA: TGTGCCAGCAGCTTAGCCTTTATGGGCTCGGACTATGGCTACACCTTC. It translates to CASSLAFMGSDYGYTF.